This T cell receptor (beta chain) was identified during a study of blood T cell repertoires in COVID-19. This table comes from immunoSEQ multiplex PCR, and its TCRdb copy is limited to in-frame clones, with some not included. The table includes over 60,000 clones, 77% detected once. The sequence derives from a human donor in a cohort sampled during active COVID-19. The sample consisted of peripheral blood.

The CDR3: CASSLRQAGELFF. In DNA form, the CDR3 reads TGTGCCAGCAGCCTACGGCAGGCCGGGGAGCTGTTTTTT. This chain connects TRBV13 to TRBJ2-2, with no clear D. The CDR3 sequence is 13 residues long. The ends were cut back, 5 bases at V and 6 bases at J, with 10 bases in the middle. Germline lookup yields CDR1 PRHDT and CDR2 FYEKMQ (reference sequence). The full variable domain, completed using reference TRBV13 and TRBJ2-2, is AAGVIQSPRHLIKEKRETATLKCYPIPRHDTVYWYQQGPGQDPQFLISFYEKMQSDKGSIPDRFSAQQFSDYHSELNMSSLELGDSALYFCASSLRQAGELFFGEGSRLTVL.